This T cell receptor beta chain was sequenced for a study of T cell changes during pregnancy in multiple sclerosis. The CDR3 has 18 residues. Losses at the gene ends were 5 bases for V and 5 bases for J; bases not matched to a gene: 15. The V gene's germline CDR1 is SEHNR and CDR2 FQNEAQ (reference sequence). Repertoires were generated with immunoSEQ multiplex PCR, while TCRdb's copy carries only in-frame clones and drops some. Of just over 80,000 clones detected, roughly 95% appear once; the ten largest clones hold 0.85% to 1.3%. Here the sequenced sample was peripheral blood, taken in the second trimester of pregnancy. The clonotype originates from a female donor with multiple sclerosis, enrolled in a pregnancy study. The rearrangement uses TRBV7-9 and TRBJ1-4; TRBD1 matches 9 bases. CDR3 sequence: CASSRLIPGQGPNEKLFF. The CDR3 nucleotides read TGTGCCAGCAGCCGACTCATTCCGGGACAGGGCCCCAATGAAAAACTGTTTTTT.